The sample holds one count of the clone carrying this TCR beta chain. Its matching antigen is unknown. CDR3 length: 14 amino acids. Germline-derived CDR1 and CDR2 are LNHDA and SQIVND (reference sequence). V was pared by 6 bases and J by 6 bases, with 4 bases of the junction left unmatched. The data originate from a study of T cell responses to AZD1222 COVID-19 vaccine. Findings and limits, study-wide: Every sample of the repertoires postdated the peak T cell response.

Libraries were prepared by immunoSEQ multiplex PCR; TCRdb keeps only in-frame clonotypes and omits some of them. The sample contains 150,000 or so clones, 92% of which appear only once. The V gene is TRBV19, the J gene TRBJ1-4, with TRBD1 matching 10 bases. Sequenced here: peripheral blood, sampled on day 0 of AZD1222 vaccination. The sequence derives from an adult in good health. The CDR3 protein is CASRLTGGDEKLFF. Here the CDR3 DNA reads TGTGCCAGTAGGCTGACAGGGGGCGATGAAAAACTGTTTTTT.